The 28 T cell receptor beta chains given below trace back to one sample, sequenced in a study of blood T cells in healthy people across ages. Next came a second PCR, run for about 7 to 12 cycles, which used a sample-barcoded 5' primer along with a J-beta primer mix. MiXCR was run by TCRdb on the 5' RACE reads, yielding one entry per CDR3 protein. The sample shows about 1.6 million distinct CDR3 sequences, about 31% of them seen only once. What was sequenced was blood. The source is a woman younger than 45 in good health.

This clonotype appeared many times. The V gene is TRBV5-1, the J gene TRBJ2-3, with D perhaps TRBD2 (5 bases). With 4 bases removed from V and 2 bases from J, the gap between germline ends came to 8 bases. This CDR3 contains 13 residues. CDR1 and CDR2 from the germline V gene are SGHRS and YFSETQ. The DNA of the CDR3 is TGCGCCAGCAGCCTAGACTACACAGATACGCAGTATTTT. This gives the protein CASSLDYTDTQYF.

The genes are TRBV9 and TRBJ2-5; D is unresolved. V was clipped by 4 bases and J by 2 bases, with 15 bases between them. The CDR3 is made up of 15 amino acids. CDR1 SGDLS and CDR2 YYNGEE come from the germline V gene. The CDR3 is CASSPLGKEQETQYF. CDR3 in DNA: TGTGCCAGCAGCCCTCTAGGGAAAGAACAAGAGACCCAGTACTTC.

The chain links TRBV7-3 to TRBJ2-3; 13 bases are shared with TRBD2. The V gene's germline CDR1 is SGHTA and CDR2 FQGTGA. There are 16 residues in the CDR3. J was trimmed by 4 bases and V by 4 bases; bases with no gene match: 5. DNA of the CDR3: TGTGCCAGCAGCTCGGGACTAGCGGGGCTGGCAGATACGCAGTATTTT. It translates to CASSSGLAGLADTQYF. Complete variable domain (other parts from reference TRBV7-3 and TRBJ2-3): GAGVSQTPSNKVTEKGKYVELRCDPISGHTALYWYRQSLGQGPEFLIYFQGTGAADDSGLPNDRFFAVRPEGSVSTLKIQRTERGDSAVYLCASSSGLAGLADTQYFGPGTRLTVL.

The chain joins TRBV2 to TRBJ2-1; D possibly uses TRBD1 or TRBD2 (6 bases each). The CDR3 loop spans 13 amino acids. The V and J ends lost 4 bases and 5 bases respectively, with 9 bases between them. Germline values: CDR1 SNHLY, CDR2 FYNNEI. Written as DNA, the CDR3 is TGTGCCAGCAGTGGTAGGGGGGACAATGAGCAGTTCTTC. Translating it yields CASSGRGDNEQFF.

Remarks on this clonotype: The germline gene is not matched at one end of the junction; a read error may be the cause. This chain uses TRBV3-1 with TRBJ2-1; 8 bases are shared with TRBD2. Germline CDR1 and CDR2: LGHDT and YNNKEL (reference sequence). There are 16 residues in the CDR3. In DNA form, the CDR3 reads TGTGCCAACAGCCAAGAGCGGGGGAGCTCCTACAATGAGCAGTTCTTC. Protein: CANSQERGSSYNEQFF.

The CDR3 bases are TGTGCCAGCAGCTCCCCGGGGGGCGGGACAAGGAACACCGGGGAGCTGTTTTTT. Amino acids: CASSSPGGGTRNTGELFF. The chain combines TRBV7-9 with TRBJ2-2, with a tentative D call TRBD2 (7 bases). CDR1 is SEHNR and CDR2 is FQNEAQ in the germline V gene (reference sequence). The CDR3 runs 18 residues. V was clipped by 4 bases and J by 1 base, with 19 bases between them.

This sequence joins TRBV9 and TRBJ1-2; D uncertain. CDR3 length: 16 amino acids. The germline V gene encodes CDR1 SGDLS and CDR2 YYNGEE. V shed 2 bases and J shed 8 bases, with 22 bases lying between them. This chain's CDR3 is CASSVRIGHPAGGYTF. DNA of the CDR3: TGTGCCAGCAGCGTCCGAATCGGCCACCCCGCGGGGGGCTACACCTTC.

The chain recombines TRBV7-6 with TRBJ1-2; 7 bases line up with TRBD1. The CDR3 has 16 amino acids. The V segment lost 5 bases and the J segment 2 bases; nucleotides outside the gene matches: 11. From germline, CDR1 is SGHVS and CDR2 FNYEAQ. In nucleotides, the CDR3 is TGTGCCAGCAGCGCCCCTAAGACAGGGAGCAACTATGGCTACACCTTC. Translation gives CASSAPKTGSNYGYTF.

This rearrangement joins TRBV20-1 to TRBJ2-5; D may be TRBD2 (5 bases). Germline CDR1 and CDR2: DFQATT and SNEGSKA (reference sequence). V gave up 5 bases and J gave up 1 base, with 11 bases separating them. This CDR3 comprises 13 residues. For the CDR3, the DNA is TGCAGTGCTTCCGGGGAAATCCAAGAGACCCAGTACTTC. Translation gives CSASGEIQETQYF.

Remarks on this clonotype: Its ends do not fully match the called genes, so a read error is possible. This chain uses TRBV5-8 with TRBJ1-5; 7 bases agree with TRBD1. The CDR3 runs to 16 residues. The germline V gene has CDR1 SGHTS and CDR2 YDEGEE. The CDR3 region is CASSLFRDRSNQLQHF. CDR3 coding DNA: TGTGCCAGCAGCTTGTTCAGGGACAGAAGCAATCAGCTCCAGCATTTT. Full variable domain (missing parts from reference TRBV5-8 and TRBJ1-5): EAGVTQSPTHLIKTRGQQATLRCSPISGHTSVYWYQQALGLGLQFLLWYDEGEERNRGNFPPRFSGRQFPNYSSELNVNALELEDSALYLCASSLFRDRSNQLQHFGDGTRLSIL.

This chain joins TRBV2 and TRBJ2-5, with 7 bases that match TRBD1. After removal of 6 bases from V and 6 bases from J, the junction contained 7 bases not matched to a gene. CDR3 size: 13 residues. In germline, CDR1 is SNHLY, CDR2 FYNNEI. This chain's CDR3 is CASRVEGAKTQYF. DNA for the CDR3: TGTGCCAGCAGGGTCGAGGGGGCGAAGACCCAGTACTTC.

This clonotype was observed many times. V usage is TRBV13 and J usage is TRBJ2-7, with D unresolved. The germline V and J ends were trimmed by 2 bases and 6 bases, with 11 bases remaining between them. Germline V gene sequence: CDR1 PRHDT, CDR2 FYEKMQ (reference sequence). The CDR3 is made up of 13 amino acids. The CDR3 loop is CASSLRAVLEQYF. The CDR3 DNA reads TGTGCCAGCAGCTTACGCGCGGTGCTCGAGCAGTACTTC.

Concerning this clonotype itself: Because the CDR3 is missing its conserved closing phenylalanine or tryptophan, this is likely a read error. DNA of the CDR3: TGTGCCAGCAGTCAGGGGGTTTTAGCGGGAGGTTTAATGACAGATACGCAGTATTGT. Protein: CASSQGVLAGGLMTDTQYC. The rearrangement joins TRBV28 to TRBJ2-3; 10 bases agree with TRBD2. With 5 bases clipped from V and 3 bases from J, the junction kept 17 bases outside the gene matches. The germline gives CDR1 MDHEN, CDR2 SYDVKM. CDR3 length equals 19 residues.

This chain uses TRBV15 with TRBJ2-7; the D gene is possibly TRBD1 (6 bases). Germline V gives CDR1 LNHNV, CDR2 YYDKDF (reference sequence). The V and J ends lost 1 base and 1 base respectively, with 14 bases between them. The length of the CDR3 is 16 residues. CDR3 DNA sequence: TGTGCCACCAGCAGAGGGGACACCCTCGGATCCTACGAGCAGTACTTC. This sequence encodes CATSRGDTLGSYEQYF. Combining the CDR3 with reference TRBV15 and TRBJ2-7 gives the whole variable domain DAMVIQNPRYQVTQFGKPVTLSCSQTLNHNVMYWYQQKSSQAPKLLFHYYDKDFNNEADTPDNFQSRRPNTSFCFLDIRSPGLGDTAMYLCATSRGDTLGSYEQYFGPGTRLTVT.

The V call is TRBV12-3 or TRBV12-4, the J call TRBJ2-7; perhaps TRBD1 as D (6 bases). The germline V and J ends were trimmed by 4 bases and 6 bases, with 13 bases remaining between them. This CDR3 is 13 amino acids long. The CDR3 DNA follows: TGTGCCAGCAGTTATACAGGGTGGCTCGAGCAGTACTTC. Amino acid sequence: CASSYTGWLEQYF.

The rearrangement joins TRBV6-1 to TRBJ2-7; D unresolved. The CDR3 is 15 residues long. The V end lost 5 bases, the J end lost 2 bases, and 16 bases lay between the germline ends. CDR1 and CDR2 (germline): MNHNS, SASEGT. CDR3 residues: CASSRDPGPPYEQYF. The CDR3 DNA sequence: TGTGCCAGCAGTCGAGACCCCGGGCCCCCCTACGAGCAGTACTTC.

V gene TRBV7-9 combines with J gene TRBJ2-2, with TRBD2 as a possible D gene (6 bases). Deletions cut 4 bases from V and 3 bases from J, with 18 bases between. Germline assignment: CDR1 SEHNR and CDR2 FQNEAQ (reference sequence). CDR3 size: 17 residues. The CDR3 spells CASSSMDKGGDTGELFF. CDR3 DNA: TGTGCCAGCAGCTCGATGGACAAGGGAGGCGACACCGGGGAGCTGTTTTTT.

This clonotype was counted a few times. The CDR3 bases are TGCAGTGCTAGTGTTAGCGGGAGAACCTACGAGCAGTACTTC. Its protein product is CSASVSGRTYEQYF. This chain links TRBV20-1 with TRBJ2-7, with TRBD2 matching over 9 bases. Germline CDR1 and CDR2: DFQATT and SNEGSKA (reference sequence). CDR3 size: 14 residues. The V segment lost 3 bases and the J segment 2 bases; nucleotides outside the gene matches: 5.

The chain uses TRBV30 and TRBJ1-2; D is possibly TRBD1 (5 bases). The CDR3 runs 15 residues. Germline V gives CDR1 GTSNPN, CDR2 SVGIG (reference sequence). The V gene lost 0 bases and the J gene lost 5 bases, with 16 bases spanning the gap. The CDR3 reads CAWSVMRDAEYGYTF. CDR3 nucleotide sequence: TGTGCCTGGAGTGTCATGCGGGACGCCGAATATGGCTACACCTTC. Using reference TRBV30 and TRBJ1-2 for the parts outside the CDR3, the full variable domain is SQTIHQWPATLVQPVGSPLSLECTVEGTSNPNLYWYRQAAGRGLQLLFYSVGIGQISSEVPQNLSASRPQDRQFILSSKKLLLSDSGFYLCAWSVMRDAEYGYTFGSGTRLTVV.

This chain uses TRBV28 with TRBJ2-5; TRBD2 agrees at 10 bases. CDR1 and CDR2 (germline): MDHEN, SYDVKM. V was pared by 5 bases and J by 5 bases, with 11 bases of the junction left unmatched. CDR3 length equals 16 residues. CDR3 DNA: TGTGCCAGCAGTCCCCCTAAGGGACTAGCGTCCGAGACCCAGTACTTC. The encoded protein is CASSPPKGLASETQYF.

V usage is TRBV4-1 and J usage is TRBJ1-2; 10 nucleotides match TRBD1. Germline CDR1 MGHRA, CDR2 YSYEKL. The trim removed 4 bases at V and 4 bases at J, leaving 12 bases unmatched. The CDR3 is 17 amino acids. The CDR3 coding sequence is TGCGCCAGCAGCCTTATTTGGACAGGGGGGTCCAGCTATGGCTACACCTTC. The encoded protein is CASSLIWTGGSSYGYTF.

The chain carries TRBV20-1 and TRBJ2-3, with 9 bases fitting TRBD2. The V gene's germline CDR1 is DFQATT and CDR2 SNEGSKA (reference sequence). The CDR3 is 13 amino acids. CDR3 DNA sequence: TGCAATGCCCCGGGACTAGCAACAGATACGCAGTATTTT. Amino acids: CNAPGLATDTQYF.

With regard to this clonotype: The junction shows a germline mismatch at one end, possibly a read error. The V call is TRBV4-1, the J call TRBJ2-5; the match to TRBD1 covers 7 bases. CDR1 and CDR2 (germline): MGHRA, YSYEKL. The length of the CDR3 is 14 residues. The CDR3 DNA sequence: TGCGCCAGCAGCCAAGGACAGGGCGGTGAGACCCGGTACTTC. Its translation is CASSQGQGGETRYF.

The chain employs TRBV2 and TRBJ2-3; 8 bases line up with TRBD2. The CDR3 is 15 amino acids. Germline-derived CDR1 and CDR2 are SNHLY and FYNNEI. V lost 7 bases, J lost 6 bases, and 12 bases stayed unmatched. CDR3 sequence: CASKTRGGPVDTQYF. The CDR3 nucleotides read TGTGCCAGCAAGACTCGGGGGGGGCCGGTGGATACGCAGTATTTT.

The CDR3: CAISDTGNYGYTF. CDR3 nucleotide sequence: TGTGCCATCAGTGATACAGGGAACTATGGCTACACCTTC. The V call is TRBV10-3, the J call TRBJ1-2; D may be TRBD1 (6 bases). The CDR3 is 13 amino acids. Germline V gene lookup returns CDR1 ENHRY and CDR2 SYGVKD. V gave up 3 bases and J gave up 2 bases, with 7 bases separating them.

This clonotype has more than one count but fewer than ten. This sequence joins TRBV20-1 and TRBJ2-3, with a tentative D call TRBD1 (5 bases). The CDR3 covers 13 residues. V was trimmed by 4 bases and J by 4 bases, leaving 12 bases between them. Germline loops: CDR1 DFQATT, CDR2 SNEGSKA (reference sequence). CDR3 protein: CSAKQGVADTQYF. In DNA form, the CDR3 reads TGCAGTGCTAAGCAGGGCGTGGCAGATACGCAGTATTTT.

This clonotype was detected only a few times. V usage is TRBV2 and J usage is TRBJ2-4; D unresolved. V was shortened by 6 bases and J by 1 base, with 10 bases between the two germline ends. CDR1 SNHLY and CDR2 FYNNEI come from the germline V gene. There are 14 residues in the CDR3. In DNA form, the CDR3 reads TGTGCCAGCAGGGAAACCTTCGCCAAAAACATTCAGTACTTC. This sequence encodes CASRETFAKNIQYF.

Concerning this clonotype itself: Lacking the conserved final phenylalanine or tryptophan, this CDR3 likely reflects a read error. The chain joins TRBV6-1 to TRBJ1-2; 7 positions agree with TRBD1. The junction had 7 bases not matched to a gene; V was cut back by 8 bases and J by 4 bases. Per germline, CDR1 MNHNS and CDR2 SASEGT. The CDR3 is 13 residues long. The CDR3 DNA is TGTGCCAGCCACGACAGGGAGTCCTATGGCTACACCTGC. Its protein product is CASHDRESYGYTC.